This T cell receptor beta chain was identified during a study of TIL therapy for anti-PD-1-resistant metastatic lung cancer (dated by TCRdb to the early 2020s). For the study in its entirety: A median age of around 58 years (range roughly 38-85) and a median tumor PD-L1 proportion score of 6% were recorded among enrolled patients. T cell receptor beta sequencing of tumor and peripheral blood was used to follow clonotypes across the tumor, the expanded TIL product and serial blood samples. Across the cohort, whole-exome sequencing showed a median non-synonymous tumor mutation burden of roughly 1.5 mutations per megabase. Most of the cohort had lung adenocarcinoma, several tumors were EGFR-mutant and two were ALK-rearranged, and half of the patients were current or former smokers. What the research found in general, with its limitations: TIL culture showed high clonal turnover, with many enriched product clones undetected in the baseline tumor, suggesting clonal contraction rather than faithful expansion. The study protocol defined all tumor marker inferences as exploratory. Because the cohort was highly selected, with more treatment-naive, never-smoker and oncogene-addicted patients than is typical, generalizability is limited. Compared with baseline intratumoral T cells, expanded TIL cultures were more clonal and less diverse (median clonality 6% vs 31%, p < 0.0001).

TCR beta CDR3 regions were amplified from genomic DNA by bias-controlled multiplex PCR with the immunoSEQ v3 hsTCRB kit. TCR libraries were sequenced on an Illumina NextSeq 500 to around 2 million read pairs for survey level or roughly 5-6.5 million for deep level. In the source study's methods: V, D and J genes were assigned, non-productive sequences were removed, and clonality was reported by immunoSEQ Analyzer software. Repertoires were compared using productive Simpson clonality and Morisita overlap index of productive TRB rearrangements between infused TIL and blood. Imported from immuneACCESS, the table was reduced by TCRdb to in-frame sequences with V and J called. These copies leave out some clones; in studies compared against another copy, an unresolved V gene accounts for under half, and the cause of the remainder is not known. Clone size and the V and J calls come from that table; the DNA yielded D and trimming. This sample is represented by 50,000 or so clones; 55% to 75% of them were singletons. The top ten hold 5.5% to 6% of the sample.

The time point label of this sample denotes: pre-treatment sample, taken before nivolumab and TIL therapy. The baseline tumor samples, taken from the same resection that was used to grow TIL, were excised metastases, most often pleural nodules or supraclavicular lymph nodes. Tumors were harvested prior to any PD-1/PD-L1 blockade, after which nivolumab was administered to patients, and lymphodepletion, expanded TIL infusion and IL-2 were given to patients who progressed. Between October 2017 and early 2020, a dual-center phase I trial enrolled adults who had stage 4 NSCLC. The samples were obtained from a phase I trial that was single-arm and open-label and tested tumor-infiltrating lymphocyte therapy combined with nivolumab in advanced non-small cell lung cancer. Portions of each resected tumor were snap-frozen in liquid nitrogen and were stored at -80 degrees C. Using laser-capture macrodissection, tumor regions of interest were selected on H&E sections, then pulverized into roughly 15 mg aliquots and extracted using Qiagen Allprep kits.

For this clone: Its antigen remains undetermined. Qualities for individual bases were not recorded, and no much larger clone is one base off.

The germline V gene supplies CDR1 LGHNA and CDR2 YSLEER. Spanning cysteine to phenylalanine, the CDR3 consists of 14 amino acids. This entry keeps only the CDR3 DNA: 42 bases, framed from base 1. V is shortened by 0 bases, J by 9 bases, and the region joining them spans 14 bases. The input for sequencing was tumor tissue, taken at baseline. The receptor chain draws on TRBV4-3 and TRBJ1-2; possibly the D gene is TRBD1, per 6 matching bases. The receptor comes from a person aged 25 to 79 with non-small cell lung cancer. The CDR3 is CASSQDQGWGSYTF. The DNA is TGCGCCAGCAGCCAAGATCAGGGGTGGGGTAGCTACACCTTC.